The present TCR beta chain was sequenced within a study of technical replicates of blood from a handful of donors. The assay was immunoSEQ multiplex PCR, and TCRdb's table has in-frame clones only and misses some. This table has roughly 70,000 clones, 95% to 97% appearing once. The sample was T cells isolated from PBMCs. This clonotype was obtained from a human donor in good health.

This CDR3 reads CASMLAGALQETQYF. As DNA, the CDR3 is TGTGCCAGCATGCTAGCGGGAGCGCTCCAAGAGACCCAGTACTTC. The V call is TRBV5-8, the J call TRBJ2-5; TRBD2 matches at 10 bases. The length of the CDR3 is 15 residues. Trimming cost V 6 bases and J 1 base; bases outside gene matches: 6. Germline V lookup: CDR1 SGHTS, CDR2 YDEGEE.